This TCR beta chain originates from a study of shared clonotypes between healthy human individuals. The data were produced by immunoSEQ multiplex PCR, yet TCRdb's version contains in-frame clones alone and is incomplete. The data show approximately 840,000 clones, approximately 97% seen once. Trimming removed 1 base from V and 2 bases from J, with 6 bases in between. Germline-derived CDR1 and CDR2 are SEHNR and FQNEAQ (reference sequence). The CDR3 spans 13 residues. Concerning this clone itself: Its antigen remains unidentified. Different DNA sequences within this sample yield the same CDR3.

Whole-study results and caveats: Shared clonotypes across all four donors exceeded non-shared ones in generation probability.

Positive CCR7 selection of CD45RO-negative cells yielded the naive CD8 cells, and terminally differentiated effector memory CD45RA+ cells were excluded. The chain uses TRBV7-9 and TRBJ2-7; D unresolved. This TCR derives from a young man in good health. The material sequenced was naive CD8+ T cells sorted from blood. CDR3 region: CASSLVGTYEQYF. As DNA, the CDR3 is TGTGCCAGCAGCTTAGTAGGGACCTACGAGCAGTACTTC.